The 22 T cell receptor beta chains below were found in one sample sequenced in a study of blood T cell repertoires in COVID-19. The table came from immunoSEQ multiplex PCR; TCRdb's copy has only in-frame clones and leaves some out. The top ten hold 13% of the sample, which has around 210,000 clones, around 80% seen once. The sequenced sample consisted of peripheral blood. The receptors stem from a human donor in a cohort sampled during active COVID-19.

The CDR3 reads CAWGGQGAVLYTF. The CDR3 coding sequence is TGTGCCTGGGGGGGACAGGGGGCAGTTCTCTACACCTTC. The chain carries TRBV30 and TRBJ1-2; 12 bases match TRBD1. V trimming: 5 bases; J trimming: 10 bases; junction bases outside the gene matches: 8. The CDR3 sequence is 13 residues long. CDR1 and CDR2 from the germline V gene are GTSNPN and SVGIG (reference sequence).

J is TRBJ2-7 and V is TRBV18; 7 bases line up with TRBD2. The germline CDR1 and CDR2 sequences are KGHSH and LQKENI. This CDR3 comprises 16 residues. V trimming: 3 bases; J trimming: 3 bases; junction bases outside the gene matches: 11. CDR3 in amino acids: CASSPAVGGRSYEQYF. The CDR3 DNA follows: TGTGCCAGCTCACCTGCTGTTGGCGGGAGAAGCTACGAGCAGTACTTC.

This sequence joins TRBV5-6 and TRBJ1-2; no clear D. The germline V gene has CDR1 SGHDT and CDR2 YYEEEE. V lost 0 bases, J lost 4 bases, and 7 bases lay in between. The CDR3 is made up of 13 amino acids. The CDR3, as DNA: TGTGCCAGCAGCTTGGTGTCTTCCTATGGCTACACCTTC. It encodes CASSLVSSYGYTF.

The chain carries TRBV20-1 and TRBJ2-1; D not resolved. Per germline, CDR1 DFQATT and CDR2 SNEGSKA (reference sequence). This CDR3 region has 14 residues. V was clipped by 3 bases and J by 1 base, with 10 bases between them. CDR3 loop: CSASLWSSYNEQFF. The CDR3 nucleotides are TGCAGTGCTAGTTTGTGGAGTTCCTACAATGAGCAGTTCTTC.

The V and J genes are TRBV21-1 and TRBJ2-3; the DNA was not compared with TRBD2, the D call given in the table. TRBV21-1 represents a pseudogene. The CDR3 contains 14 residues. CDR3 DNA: TGTGCCAGCATCCAAGGGGGGGCGGGAGATACGCAGTATTTT. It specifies CASIQGGAGDTQYF.

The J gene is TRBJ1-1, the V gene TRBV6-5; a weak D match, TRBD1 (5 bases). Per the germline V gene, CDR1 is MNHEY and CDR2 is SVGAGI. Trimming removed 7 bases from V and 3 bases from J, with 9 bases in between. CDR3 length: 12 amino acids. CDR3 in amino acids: CASTSRDTEAFF. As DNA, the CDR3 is TGTGCCAGCACCTCCAGGGACACTGAAGCTTTCTTT.

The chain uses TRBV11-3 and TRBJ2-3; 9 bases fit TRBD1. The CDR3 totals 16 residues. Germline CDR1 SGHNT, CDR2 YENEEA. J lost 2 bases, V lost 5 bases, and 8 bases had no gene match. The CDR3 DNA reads TGTGCCAGCAGCCTCGGACAGGGGTTCCTCACAGATACGCAGTATTTT. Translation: CASSLGQGFLTDTQYF. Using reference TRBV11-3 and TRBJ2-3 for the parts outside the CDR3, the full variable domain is EAGVVQSPRYKIIEKKQPVAFWCNPISGHNTLYWYLQNLGQGPELLIRYENEEAVDDSQLPKDRFSAERLKGVDSTLKIQPAELGDSAVYLCASSLGQGFLTDTQYFGPGTRLTVL.

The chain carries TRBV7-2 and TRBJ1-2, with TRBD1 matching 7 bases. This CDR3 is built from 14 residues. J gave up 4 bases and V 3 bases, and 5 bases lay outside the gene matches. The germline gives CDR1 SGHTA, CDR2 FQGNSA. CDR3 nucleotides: TGTGCCAGCAGCTTCGGGACAGTAAGCTATGGCTACACCTTC. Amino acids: CASSFGTVSYGYTF.

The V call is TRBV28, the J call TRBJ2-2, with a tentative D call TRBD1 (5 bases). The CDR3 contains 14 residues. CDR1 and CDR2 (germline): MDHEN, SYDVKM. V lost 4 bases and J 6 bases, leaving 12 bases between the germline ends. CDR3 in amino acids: CASSSTGLAGELFF. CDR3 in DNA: TGTGCCAGCAGTTCAACAGGTTTAGCCGGGGAGCTGTTTTTT.

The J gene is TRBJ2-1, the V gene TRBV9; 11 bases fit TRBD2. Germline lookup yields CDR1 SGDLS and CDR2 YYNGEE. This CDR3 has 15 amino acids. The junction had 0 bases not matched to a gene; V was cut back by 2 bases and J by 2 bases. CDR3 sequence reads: CASSVSGRAYNEQFF. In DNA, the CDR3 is TGTGCCAGCAGCGTTAGCGGGAGGGCCTACAATGAGCAGTTCTTC.

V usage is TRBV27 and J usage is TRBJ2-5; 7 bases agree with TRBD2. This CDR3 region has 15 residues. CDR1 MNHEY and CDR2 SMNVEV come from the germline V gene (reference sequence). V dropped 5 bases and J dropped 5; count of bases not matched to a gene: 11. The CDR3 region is CASSARRMGGETQYF. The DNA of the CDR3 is TGTGCCAGCAGTGCACGCCGCATGGGGGGGGAGACCCAGTACTTC.

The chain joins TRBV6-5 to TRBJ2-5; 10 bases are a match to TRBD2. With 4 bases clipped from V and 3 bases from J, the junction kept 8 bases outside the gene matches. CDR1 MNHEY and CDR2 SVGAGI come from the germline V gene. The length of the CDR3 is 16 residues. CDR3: CASSLYSGRKEETQYF. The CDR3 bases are TGTGCCAGCAGTTTGTATAGCGGGAGGAAGGAAGAGACCCAGTACTTC.

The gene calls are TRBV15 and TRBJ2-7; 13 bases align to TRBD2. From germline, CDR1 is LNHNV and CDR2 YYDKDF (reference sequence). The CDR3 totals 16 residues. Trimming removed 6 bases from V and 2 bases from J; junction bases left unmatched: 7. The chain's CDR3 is CATSRSGTSGTYEQYF. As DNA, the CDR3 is TGTGCCACCAGTCGATCCGGGACTAGCGGGACCTACGAGCAGTACTTC.

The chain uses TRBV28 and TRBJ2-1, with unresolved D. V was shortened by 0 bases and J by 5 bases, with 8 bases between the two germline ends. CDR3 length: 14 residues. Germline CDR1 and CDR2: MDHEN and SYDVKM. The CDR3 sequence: CASSLWADNNEQFF. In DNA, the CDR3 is TGTGCCAGCAGTTTATGGGCAGACAACAATGAGCAGTTCTTC.

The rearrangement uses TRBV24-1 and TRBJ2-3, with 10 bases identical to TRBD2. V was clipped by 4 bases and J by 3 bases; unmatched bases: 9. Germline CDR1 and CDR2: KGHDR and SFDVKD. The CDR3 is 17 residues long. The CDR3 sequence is CATSDPTRTSGTDTQYF. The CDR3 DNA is TGTGCCACCAGTGACCCTACCAGGACTAGCGGTACAGATACGCAGTATTTT.

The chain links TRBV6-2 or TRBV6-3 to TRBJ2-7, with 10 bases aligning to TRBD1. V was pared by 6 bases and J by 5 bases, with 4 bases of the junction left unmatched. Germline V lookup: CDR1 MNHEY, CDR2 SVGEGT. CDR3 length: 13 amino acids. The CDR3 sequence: CASSAGTGDEQYF. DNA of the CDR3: TGTGCCAGCAGCGCCGGGACAGGGGACGAGCAGTACTTC.

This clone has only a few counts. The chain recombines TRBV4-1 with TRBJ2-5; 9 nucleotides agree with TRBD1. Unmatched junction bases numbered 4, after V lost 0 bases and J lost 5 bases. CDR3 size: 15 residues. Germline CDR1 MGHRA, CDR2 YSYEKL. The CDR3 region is CASSQEDRGGETQYF. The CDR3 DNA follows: TGCGCCAGCAGCCAAGAGGACAGGGGCGGGGAGACCCAGTACTTC.

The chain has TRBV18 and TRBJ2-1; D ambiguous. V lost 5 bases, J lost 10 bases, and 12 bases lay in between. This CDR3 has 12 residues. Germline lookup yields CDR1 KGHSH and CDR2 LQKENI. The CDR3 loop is CASSAGPGEQFF. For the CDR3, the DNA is TGTGCCAGCTCAGCCGGCCCCGGGGAGCAGTTCTTC.

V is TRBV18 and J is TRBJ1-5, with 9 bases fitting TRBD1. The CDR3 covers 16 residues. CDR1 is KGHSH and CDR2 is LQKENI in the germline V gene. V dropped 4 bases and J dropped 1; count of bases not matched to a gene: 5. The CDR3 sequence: CASSRWDRESNQPQHF. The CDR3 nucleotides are TGTGCCAGCTCACGATGGGACAGGGAAAGCAATCAGCCCCAGCATTTT.

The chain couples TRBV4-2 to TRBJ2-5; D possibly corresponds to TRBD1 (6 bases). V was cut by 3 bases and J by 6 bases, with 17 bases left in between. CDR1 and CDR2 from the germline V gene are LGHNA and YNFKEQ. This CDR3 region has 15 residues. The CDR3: CASSHGDPGEKTQYF. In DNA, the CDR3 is TGTGCCAGCAGCCACGGCGACCCAGGGGAAAAGACCCAGTACTTC.

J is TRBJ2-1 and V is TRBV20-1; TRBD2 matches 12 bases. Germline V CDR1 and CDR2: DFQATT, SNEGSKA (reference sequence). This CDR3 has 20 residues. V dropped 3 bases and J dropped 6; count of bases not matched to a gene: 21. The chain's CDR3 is CSASCLAGGPTDGHGNEQFF. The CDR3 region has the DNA TGCAGTGCTAGTTGCCTAGCGGGAGGGCCGACAGACGGACACGGCAATGAGCAGTTCTTC.

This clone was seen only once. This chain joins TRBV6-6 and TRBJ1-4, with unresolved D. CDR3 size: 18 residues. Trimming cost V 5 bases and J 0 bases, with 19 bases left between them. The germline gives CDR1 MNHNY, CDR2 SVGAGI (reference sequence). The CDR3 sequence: CASSRPVVSIATNEKLFF. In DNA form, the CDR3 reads TGTGCCAGCAGTCGTCCGGTGGTCTCCATTGCAACTAATGAAAAACTGTTTTTT.